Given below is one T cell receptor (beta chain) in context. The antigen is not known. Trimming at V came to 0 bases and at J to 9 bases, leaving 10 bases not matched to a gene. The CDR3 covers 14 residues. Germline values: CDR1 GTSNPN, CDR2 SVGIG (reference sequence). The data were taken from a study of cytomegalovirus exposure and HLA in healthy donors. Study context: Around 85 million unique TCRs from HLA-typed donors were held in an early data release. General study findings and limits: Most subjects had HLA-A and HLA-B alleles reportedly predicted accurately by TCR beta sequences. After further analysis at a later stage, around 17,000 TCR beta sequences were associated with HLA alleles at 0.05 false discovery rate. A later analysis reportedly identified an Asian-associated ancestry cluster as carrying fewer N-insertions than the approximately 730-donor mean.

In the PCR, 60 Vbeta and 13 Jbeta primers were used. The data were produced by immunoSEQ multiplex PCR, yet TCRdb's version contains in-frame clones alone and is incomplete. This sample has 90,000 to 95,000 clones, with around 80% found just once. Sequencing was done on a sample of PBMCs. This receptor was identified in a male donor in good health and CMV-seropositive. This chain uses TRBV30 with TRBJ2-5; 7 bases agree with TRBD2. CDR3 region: CAWSVARAGEAQYF. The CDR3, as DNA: TGTGCCTGGAGTGTGGCCAGGGCGGGGGAGGCCCAGTACTTC. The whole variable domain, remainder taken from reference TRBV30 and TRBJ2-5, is SQTIHQWPATLVQPVGSPLSLECTVEGTSNPNLYWYRQAAGRGLQLLFYSVGIGQISSEVPQNLSASRPQDRQFILSSKKLLLSDSGFYLCAWSVARAGEAQYFGPGTRLLVL.